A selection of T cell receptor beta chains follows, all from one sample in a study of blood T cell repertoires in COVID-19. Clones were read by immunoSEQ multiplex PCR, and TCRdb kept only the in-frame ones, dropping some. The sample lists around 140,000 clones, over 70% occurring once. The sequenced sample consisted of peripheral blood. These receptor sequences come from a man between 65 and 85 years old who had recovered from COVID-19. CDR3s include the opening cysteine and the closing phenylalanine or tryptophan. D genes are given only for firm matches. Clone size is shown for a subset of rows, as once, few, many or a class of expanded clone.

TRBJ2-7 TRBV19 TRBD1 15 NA CASSKGTGDLYEQYF TGTGCCAGTAGTAAAGGGACAGGGGATCTCTACGAGCAGTACTTC
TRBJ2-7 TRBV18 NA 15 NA CASSPEFLNSYEQYF TGTGCCAGCTCACCCGAATTTCTAAACTCCTACGAGCAGTACTTC
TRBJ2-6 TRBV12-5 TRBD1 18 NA CASAKGTGPTSGANVLTF TGTGCTAGTGCCAAGGGGACAGGGCCTACCTCTGGGGCCAACGTCCTGACTTTC
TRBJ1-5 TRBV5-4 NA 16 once CASSLGGGNPNQPQHF TGTGCCAGCAGCTTGGGCGGGGGTAACCCCAATCAGCCCCAGCATTTT
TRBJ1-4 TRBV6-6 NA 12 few CASSIQGEKLFF TGTGCCAGCAGTATACAGGGTGAAAAACTGTTTTTT
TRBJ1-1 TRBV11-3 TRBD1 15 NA CASSLGTGADSEAFF TGTGCCAGCAGCTTGGGGACAGGGGCCGATTCTGAAGCTTTCTTT
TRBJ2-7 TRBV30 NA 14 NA CAWSVPDRVYEQYF TGTGCCTGGAGTGTCCCAGACAGAGTCTACGAGCAGTACTTC
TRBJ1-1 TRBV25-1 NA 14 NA CASSELGVNTEAFF TGTGCCAGCAGTGAATTGGGAGTGAACACTGAAGCTTTCTTT
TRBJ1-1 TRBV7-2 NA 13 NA CASSLRGIPEAFF TGTGCCAGCAGCTTAAGGGGCATCCCTGAAGCTTTCTTT
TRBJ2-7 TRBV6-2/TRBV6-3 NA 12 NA CASSPVSYEQYF TGTGCCAGCAGCCCCGTCAGCTACGAGCAGTACTTC
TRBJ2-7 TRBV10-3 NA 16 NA CAISESGTAYPYEQYF TGTGCCATCAGTGAGTCTGGTACAGCCTATCCCTACGAGCAGTACTTC
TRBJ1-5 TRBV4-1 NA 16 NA CASSRILRREDQPQHF TGCGCCAGCAGCCGGATCCTCCGACGGGAAGATCAGCCCCAGCATTTT
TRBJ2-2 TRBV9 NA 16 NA CASSVGRDRTTGELFF TGTGCCAGCAGCGTAGGGAGGGACAGAACGACCGGGGAGCTGTTTTTT
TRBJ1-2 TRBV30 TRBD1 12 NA CACLDRGYGYTF TGTGCCTGCCTCGACAGGGGGTATGGCTACACCTTC
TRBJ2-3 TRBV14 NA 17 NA CASSPPIAATSTDTQYF TGTGCCAGCAGCCCGCCAATAGCGGCAACTAGCACAGATACGCAGTATTTT
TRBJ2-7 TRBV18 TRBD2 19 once CASSPSIGGSGSASYEQYF TGTGCCAGCTCACCCTCGATAGGTGGTAGCGGGAGCGCGTCCTACGAGCAGTACTTC
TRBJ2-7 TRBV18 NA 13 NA CASSPGLEHEQYF TGTGCCAGCTCACCGGGACTCGAACACGAGCAGTACTTC
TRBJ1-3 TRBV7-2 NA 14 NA CASSPDTPADTIYF TGTGCCAGCAGCCCTGACACCCCAGCGGACACCATATATTTT
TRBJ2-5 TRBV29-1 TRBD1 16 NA CSVEEWAGGAGETQYF TGCAGCGTTGAAGAATGGGCAGGGGGCGCGGGGGAGACCCAGTACTTC
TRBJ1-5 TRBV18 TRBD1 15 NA CASSPQGASNQPQHF TGTGCCAGCTCACCACAGGGGGCGAGCAATCAGCCCCAGCATTTT
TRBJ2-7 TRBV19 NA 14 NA CASSMVGSSYEQYF TGTGCCAGTAGTATGGTTGGGAGCTCCTACGAGCAGTACTTC
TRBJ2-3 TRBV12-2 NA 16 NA CASRLGPTGYTDTQYF TGTGCAAGTCGCTTAGGACCGACAGGGTACACAGATACGCAGTATTTT
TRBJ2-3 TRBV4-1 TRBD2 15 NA CASSPLRGAVDTQYF TGCGCCAGCAGCCCGCTGCGGGGGGCAGTGGATACGCAGTATTTT